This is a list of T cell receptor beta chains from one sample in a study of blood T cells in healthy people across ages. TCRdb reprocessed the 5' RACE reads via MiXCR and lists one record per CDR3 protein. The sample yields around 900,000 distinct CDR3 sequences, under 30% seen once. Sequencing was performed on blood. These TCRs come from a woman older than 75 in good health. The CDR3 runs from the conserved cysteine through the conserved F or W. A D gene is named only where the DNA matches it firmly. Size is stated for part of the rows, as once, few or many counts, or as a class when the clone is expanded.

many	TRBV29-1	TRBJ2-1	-	TGCAGCGTTGCTCCATTGGGGAATGAGCAGTTCTTC	CSVAPLGNEQFF
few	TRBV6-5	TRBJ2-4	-	TGTGCCAGCAGTTACGGGGGATTAGCCACGGGGACCAAAAACATTCAGTACTTC	CASSYGGLATGTKNIQYF
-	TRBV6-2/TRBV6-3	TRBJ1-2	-	TGTGCCAGCAGTTACAAAAAGACAGTGGACTATGGCTACACCTTC	CASSYKKTVDYGYTF
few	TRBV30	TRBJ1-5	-	TGTGCCTGGAGTAGAGACGTAGGCAATCAGCCCCAGCATTTT	CAWSRDVGNQPQHF
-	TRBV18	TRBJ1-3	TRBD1	TGTGCCAGCTCAACTTCGACAGGGGGCAGAGGAAACACCATATATTTT	CASSTSTGGRGNTIYF
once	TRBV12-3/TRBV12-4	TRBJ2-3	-	TGTGCCAGCAGTAAACAAGTGGGATTAGATACGCAGTATTTT	CASSKQVGLDTQYF
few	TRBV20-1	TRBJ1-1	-	TGCAGTGCTCACAGGGAAATGGGCACTGAAGCTTTCTTT	CSAHREMGTEAFF
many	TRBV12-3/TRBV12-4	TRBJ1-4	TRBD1	TGTGCCAGCAGTTTAGGAGGGGGCTGGACTAATGAAAAACTGTTTTTT	CASSLGGGWTNEKLFF
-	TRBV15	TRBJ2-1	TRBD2	TGTGCCAGCAGCCACCTTAGCGGGAGCTCCTACAATGAGCAGTTCTTC	CASSHLSGSSYNEQFF
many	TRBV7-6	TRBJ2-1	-	TGTGCCAGCAGCAACCCCCACAGGAGCTCCTACAATGAGCAGTTCTTC	CASSNPHRSSYNEQFF
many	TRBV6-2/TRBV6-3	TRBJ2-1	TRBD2	TGTGCCAGCCTTCCTCTCCCGGGGGGGGTGAATGAGCAGTTCTTC	CASLPLPGGVNEQFF
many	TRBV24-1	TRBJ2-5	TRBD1	TGTGCCACCAGTGATTTGCAGGGGGCCGGAGAGACCCAGTACTTC	CATSDLQGAGETQYF
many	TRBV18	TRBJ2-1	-	TGTGCCAGCTCAGTTGGGCAGGGAGGCAATGAGCAGTTCTTC	CASSVGQGGNEQFF
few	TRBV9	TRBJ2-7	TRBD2	TGTGCCAGCAGCGAAGGTTCTAGCGGACTCTACGAGCAGTACTTC	CASSEGSSGLYEQYF
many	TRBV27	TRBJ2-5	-	TGTGCCAGCAGCCGAGCACCGGGACCGCTCCAAGAGACCCAGTACTTC	CASSRAPGPLQETQYF
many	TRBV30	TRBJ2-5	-	TGTGCCTGGAGTGTAGTAGAGACCCAGTACTTC	CAWSVVETQYF
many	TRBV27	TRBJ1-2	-	TGTGCCAGCAGTTTAGTGGGGGCCGATGGCTACACCTTC	CASSLVGADGYTF